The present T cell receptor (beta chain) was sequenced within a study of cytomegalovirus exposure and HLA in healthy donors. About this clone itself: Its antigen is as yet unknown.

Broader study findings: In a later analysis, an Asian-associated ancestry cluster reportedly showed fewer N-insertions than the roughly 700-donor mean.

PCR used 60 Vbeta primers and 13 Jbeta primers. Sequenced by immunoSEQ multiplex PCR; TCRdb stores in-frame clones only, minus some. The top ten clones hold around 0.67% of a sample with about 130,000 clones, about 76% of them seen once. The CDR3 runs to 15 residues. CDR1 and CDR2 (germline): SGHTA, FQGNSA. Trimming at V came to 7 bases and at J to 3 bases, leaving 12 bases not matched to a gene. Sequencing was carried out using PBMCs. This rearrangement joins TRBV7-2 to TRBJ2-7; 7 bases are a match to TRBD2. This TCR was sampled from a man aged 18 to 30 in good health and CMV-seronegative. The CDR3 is CASTDGGGEHYEQYF. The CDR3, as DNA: TGTGCCAGCACCGATGGGGGAGGGGAACACTACGAGCAGTACTTC.